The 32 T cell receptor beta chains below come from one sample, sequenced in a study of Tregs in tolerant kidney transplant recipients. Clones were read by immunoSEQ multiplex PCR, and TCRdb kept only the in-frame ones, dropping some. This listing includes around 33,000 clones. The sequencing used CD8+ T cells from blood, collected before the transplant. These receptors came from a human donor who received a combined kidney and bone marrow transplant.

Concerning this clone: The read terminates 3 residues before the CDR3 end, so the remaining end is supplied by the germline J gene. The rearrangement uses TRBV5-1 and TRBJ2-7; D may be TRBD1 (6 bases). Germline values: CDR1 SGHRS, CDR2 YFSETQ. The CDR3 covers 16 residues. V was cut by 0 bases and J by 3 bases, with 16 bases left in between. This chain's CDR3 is CASSLDKRTVIYEQYF. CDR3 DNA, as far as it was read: TGCGCCAGCAGCTTGGATAAGCGGACAGTGATCTACGAG.

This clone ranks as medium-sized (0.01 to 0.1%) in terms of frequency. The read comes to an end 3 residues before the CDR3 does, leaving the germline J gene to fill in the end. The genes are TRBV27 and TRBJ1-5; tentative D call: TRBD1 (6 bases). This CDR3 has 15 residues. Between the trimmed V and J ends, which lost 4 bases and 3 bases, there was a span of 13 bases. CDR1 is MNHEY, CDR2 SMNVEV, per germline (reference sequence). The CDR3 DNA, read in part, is TGTGCCAGCAGTTCTATTGGACAGATCAATCAGCCC. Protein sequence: CASSSIGQINQP. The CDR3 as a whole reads CASSSIGQINQPQHF.

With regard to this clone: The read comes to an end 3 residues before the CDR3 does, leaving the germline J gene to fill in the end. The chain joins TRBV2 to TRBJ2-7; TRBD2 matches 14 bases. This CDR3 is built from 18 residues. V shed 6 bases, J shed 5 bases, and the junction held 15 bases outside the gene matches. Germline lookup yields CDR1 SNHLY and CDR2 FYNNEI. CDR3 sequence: CASSPWLLGLAGGHEQYF. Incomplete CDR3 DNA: TGTGCCAGCAGCCCTTGGCTGCTCGGACTAGCGGGGGGTCACGAG.

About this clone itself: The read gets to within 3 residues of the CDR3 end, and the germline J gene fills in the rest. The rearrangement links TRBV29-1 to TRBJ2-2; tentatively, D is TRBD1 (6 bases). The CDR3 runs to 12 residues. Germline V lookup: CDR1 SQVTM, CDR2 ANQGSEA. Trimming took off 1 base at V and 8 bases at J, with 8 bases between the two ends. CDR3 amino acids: CSVEGGQGELFF. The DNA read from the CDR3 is TGCAGCGTTGAAGGCGGACAGGGGGAG.

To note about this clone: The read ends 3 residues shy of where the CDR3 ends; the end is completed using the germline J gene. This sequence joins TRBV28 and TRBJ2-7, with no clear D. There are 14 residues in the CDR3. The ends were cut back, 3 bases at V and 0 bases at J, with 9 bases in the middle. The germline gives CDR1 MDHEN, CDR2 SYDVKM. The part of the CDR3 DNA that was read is TGTGCCAGCAGTTTCAAACACTACTCCTACGAG. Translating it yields CASSFKHYSYE. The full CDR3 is CASSFKHYSYEQYF.

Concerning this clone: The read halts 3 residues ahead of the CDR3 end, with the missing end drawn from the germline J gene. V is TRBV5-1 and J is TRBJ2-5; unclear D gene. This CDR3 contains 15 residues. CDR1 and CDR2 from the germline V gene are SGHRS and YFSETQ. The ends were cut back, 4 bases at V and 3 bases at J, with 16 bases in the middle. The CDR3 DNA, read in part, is TGCGCCAGCAGCCCGCCGGAGACATTGGAAGAGACC. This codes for CASSPPETLEET. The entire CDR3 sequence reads CASSPPETLEETQYF.

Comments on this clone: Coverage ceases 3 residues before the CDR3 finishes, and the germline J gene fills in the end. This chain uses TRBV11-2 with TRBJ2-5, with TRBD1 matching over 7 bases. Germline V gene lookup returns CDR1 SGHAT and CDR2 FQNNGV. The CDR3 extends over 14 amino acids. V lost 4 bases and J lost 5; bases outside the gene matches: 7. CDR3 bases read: TGTGCCAGCAGCTCGACAGGGATGGGGGAGACC. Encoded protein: CASSSTGMGET. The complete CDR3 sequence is CASSSTGMGETQYF.

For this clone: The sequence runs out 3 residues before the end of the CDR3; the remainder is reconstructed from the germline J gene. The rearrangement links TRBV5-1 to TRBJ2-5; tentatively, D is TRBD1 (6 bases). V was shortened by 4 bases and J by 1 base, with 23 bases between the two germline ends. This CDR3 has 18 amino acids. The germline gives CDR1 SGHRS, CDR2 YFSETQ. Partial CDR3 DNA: TGCGCCAGCAGCCCGAACTTGTCAGGGGTCGTGATCCAAGAGACC. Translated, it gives CASSPNLSGVVIQET. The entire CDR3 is CASSPNLSGVVIQETQYF.

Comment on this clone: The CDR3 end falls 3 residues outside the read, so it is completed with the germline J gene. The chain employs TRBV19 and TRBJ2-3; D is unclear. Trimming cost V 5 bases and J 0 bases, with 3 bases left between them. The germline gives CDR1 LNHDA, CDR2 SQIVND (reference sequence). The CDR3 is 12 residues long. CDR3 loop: CASSPSTDTQYF. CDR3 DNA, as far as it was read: TGTGCCAGTAGTCCTAGCACAGATACG.

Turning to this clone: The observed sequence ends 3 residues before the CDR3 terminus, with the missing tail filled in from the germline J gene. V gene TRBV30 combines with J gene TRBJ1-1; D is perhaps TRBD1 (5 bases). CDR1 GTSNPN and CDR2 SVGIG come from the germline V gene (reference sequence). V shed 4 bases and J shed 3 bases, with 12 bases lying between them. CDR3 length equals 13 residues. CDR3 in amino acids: CAWIAGLYTEAFF. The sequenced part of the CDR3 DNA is TGTGCCTGGATTGCGGGACTTTACACTGAA.

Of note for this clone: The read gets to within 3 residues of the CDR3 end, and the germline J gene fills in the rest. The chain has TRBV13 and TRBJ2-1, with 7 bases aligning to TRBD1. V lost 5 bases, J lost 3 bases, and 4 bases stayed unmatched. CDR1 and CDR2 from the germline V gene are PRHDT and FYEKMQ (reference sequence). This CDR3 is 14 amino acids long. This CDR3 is CASSLDRVYNEQFF. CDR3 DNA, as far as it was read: TGTGCCAGCAGCCTCGACAGGGTCTACAATGAG.

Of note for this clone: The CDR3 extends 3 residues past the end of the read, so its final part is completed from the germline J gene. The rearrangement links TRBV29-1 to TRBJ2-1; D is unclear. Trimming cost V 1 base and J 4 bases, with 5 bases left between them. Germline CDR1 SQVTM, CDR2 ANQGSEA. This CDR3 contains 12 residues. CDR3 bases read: TGCAGCGTTGAAGCAAATTACAATGAG. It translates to CSVEANYNE. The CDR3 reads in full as CSVEANYNEQFF.

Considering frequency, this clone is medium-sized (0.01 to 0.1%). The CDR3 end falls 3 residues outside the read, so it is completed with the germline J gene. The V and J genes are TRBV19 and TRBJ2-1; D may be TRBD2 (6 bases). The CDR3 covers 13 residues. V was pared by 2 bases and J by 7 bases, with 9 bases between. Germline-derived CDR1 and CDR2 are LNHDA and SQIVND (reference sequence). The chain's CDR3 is CASSITGGNEQFF. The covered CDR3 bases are TGTGCCAGTAGTATAACCGGAGGGAATGAG.

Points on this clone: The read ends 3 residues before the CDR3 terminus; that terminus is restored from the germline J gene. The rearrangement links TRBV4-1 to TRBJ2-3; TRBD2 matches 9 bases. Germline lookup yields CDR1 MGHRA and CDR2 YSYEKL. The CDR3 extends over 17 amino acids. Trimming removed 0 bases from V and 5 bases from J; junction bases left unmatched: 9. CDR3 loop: CASSQEPGGRGGDTQYF. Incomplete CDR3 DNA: TGCGCCAGCAGCCAAGAGCCCGGCGGGAGGGGGGGAGATACG.

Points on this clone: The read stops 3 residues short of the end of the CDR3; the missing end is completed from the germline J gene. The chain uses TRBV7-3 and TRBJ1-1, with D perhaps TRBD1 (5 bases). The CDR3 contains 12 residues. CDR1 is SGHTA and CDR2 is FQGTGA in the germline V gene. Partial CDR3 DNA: TGTGCCAGCAGCTTAACGGGGCAAGAA. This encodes CASSLTGQE. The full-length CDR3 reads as CASSLTGQEAFF.

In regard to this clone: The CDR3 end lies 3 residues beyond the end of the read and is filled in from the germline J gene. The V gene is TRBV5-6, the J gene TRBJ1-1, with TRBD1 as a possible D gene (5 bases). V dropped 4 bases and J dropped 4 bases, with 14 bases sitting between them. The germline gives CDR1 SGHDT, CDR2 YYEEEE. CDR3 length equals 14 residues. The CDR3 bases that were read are TGTGCCAGCAGCCCAATGGGGGGGGGCACTGAA. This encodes CASSPMGGGTE. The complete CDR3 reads CASSPMGGGTEAFF.

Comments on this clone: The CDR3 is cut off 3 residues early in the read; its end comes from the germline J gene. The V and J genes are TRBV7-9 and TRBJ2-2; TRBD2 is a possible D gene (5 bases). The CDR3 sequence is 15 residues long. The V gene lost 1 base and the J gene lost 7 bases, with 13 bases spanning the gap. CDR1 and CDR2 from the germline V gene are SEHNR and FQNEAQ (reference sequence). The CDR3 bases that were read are TGTGCCAGCAGCTTAGATGGTAGCGAGATCGGGGAG. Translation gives CASSLDGSEIGE. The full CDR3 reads CASSLDGSEIGELFF. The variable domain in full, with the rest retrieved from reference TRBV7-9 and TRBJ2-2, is DTGVSQNPRHKITKRGQNVTFRCDPISEHNRLYWYRQTLGQGPEFLTYFQNEAQLEKSRLLSDRFSAERPKGSFSTLEIQRTEQGDSAMYLCASSLDGSEIGELFFGEGSRLTVL.

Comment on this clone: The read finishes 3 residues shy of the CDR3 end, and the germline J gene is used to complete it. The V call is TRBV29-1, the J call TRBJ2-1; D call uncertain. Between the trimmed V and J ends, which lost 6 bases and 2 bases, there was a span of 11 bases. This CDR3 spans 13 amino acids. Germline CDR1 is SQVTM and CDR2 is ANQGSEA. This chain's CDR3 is CSVAKVTYNEQFF. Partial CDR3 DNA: TGCAGCGTGGCAAAGGTAACCTACAATGAG.

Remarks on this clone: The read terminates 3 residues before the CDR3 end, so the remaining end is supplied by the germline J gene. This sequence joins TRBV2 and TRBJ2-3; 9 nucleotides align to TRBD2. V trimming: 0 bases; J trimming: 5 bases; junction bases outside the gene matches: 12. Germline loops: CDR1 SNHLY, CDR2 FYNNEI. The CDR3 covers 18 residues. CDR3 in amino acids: CASSEAVLAGSFKDTQYF. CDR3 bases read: TGTGCCAGCAGTGAAGCGGTCCTAGCGGGGAGTTTTAAAGATACG.

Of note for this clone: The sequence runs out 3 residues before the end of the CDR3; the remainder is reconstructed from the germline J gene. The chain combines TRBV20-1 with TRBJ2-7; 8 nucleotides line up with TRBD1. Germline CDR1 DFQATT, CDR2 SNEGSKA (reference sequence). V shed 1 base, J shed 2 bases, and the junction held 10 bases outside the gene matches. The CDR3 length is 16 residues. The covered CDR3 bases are TGCAGTGCTAGAGTTCCCGGGACAGGATTCGCCTACGAG. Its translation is CSARVPGTGFAYE. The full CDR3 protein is CSARVPGTGFAYEQYF.

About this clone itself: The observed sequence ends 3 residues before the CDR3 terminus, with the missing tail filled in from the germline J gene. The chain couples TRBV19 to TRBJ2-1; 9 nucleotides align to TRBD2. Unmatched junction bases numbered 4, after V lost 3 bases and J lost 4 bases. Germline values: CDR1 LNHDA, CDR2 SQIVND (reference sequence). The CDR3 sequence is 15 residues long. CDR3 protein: CASSIGLAKYNEQFF. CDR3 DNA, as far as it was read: TGTGCCAGTAGTATCGGACTAGCGAAATACAATGAG.

CDR3 amino acids: CAWSRGLAGYNEQFF. The covered CDR3 bases are TGTGCCTGGAGTCGGGGACTAGCCGGGTACAATGAG. This chain uses TRBV30 with TRBJ2-1; 9 bases map to TRBD2. The CDR3 extends 3 residues past the end of the read, so its final part is completed from the germline J gene. CDR1 is GTSNPN and CDR2 is SVGIG in the germline V gene (reference sequence). After removal of 2 bases from V and 4 bases from J, the junction contained 6 bases not matched to a gene. The CDR3 extends over 15 amino acids.

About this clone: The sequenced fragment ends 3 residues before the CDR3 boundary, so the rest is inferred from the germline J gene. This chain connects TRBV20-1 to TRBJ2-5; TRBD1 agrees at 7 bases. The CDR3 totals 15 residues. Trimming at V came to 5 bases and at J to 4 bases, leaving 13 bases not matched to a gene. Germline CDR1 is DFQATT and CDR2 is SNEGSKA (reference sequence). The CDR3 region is CSAPPLGQVLETQYF. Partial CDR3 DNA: TGCAGTGCTCCACCCCTAGGACAGGTATTAGAGACC.

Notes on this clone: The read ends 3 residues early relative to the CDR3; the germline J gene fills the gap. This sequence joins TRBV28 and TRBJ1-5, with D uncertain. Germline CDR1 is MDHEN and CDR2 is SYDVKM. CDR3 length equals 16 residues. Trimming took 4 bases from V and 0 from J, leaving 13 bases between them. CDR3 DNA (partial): TGTGCCAGCAGTTCCCTGGACTCCCTTAGCAATCAGCCC. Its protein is CASSSLDSLSNQP. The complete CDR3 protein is CASSSLDSLSNQPQHF.

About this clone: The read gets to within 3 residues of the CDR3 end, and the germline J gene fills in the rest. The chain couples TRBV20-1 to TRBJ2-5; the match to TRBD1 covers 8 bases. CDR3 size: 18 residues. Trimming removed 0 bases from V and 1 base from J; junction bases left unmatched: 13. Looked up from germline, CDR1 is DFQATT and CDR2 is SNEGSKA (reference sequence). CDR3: CSARDKTGAIPPQETQYF. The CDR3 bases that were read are TGCAGTGCTAGAGATAAGACAGGGGCTATCCCACCCCAAGAGACC.

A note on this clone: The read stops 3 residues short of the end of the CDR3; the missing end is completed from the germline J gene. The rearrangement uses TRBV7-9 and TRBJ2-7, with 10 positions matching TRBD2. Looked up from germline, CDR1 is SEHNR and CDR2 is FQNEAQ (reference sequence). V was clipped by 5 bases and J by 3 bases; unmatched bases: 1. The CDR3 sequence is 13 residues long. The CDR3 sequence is CASSASGSYEQYF. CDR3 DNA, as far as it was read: TGTGCCAGCAGCGCTAGCGGGAGCTACGAG.

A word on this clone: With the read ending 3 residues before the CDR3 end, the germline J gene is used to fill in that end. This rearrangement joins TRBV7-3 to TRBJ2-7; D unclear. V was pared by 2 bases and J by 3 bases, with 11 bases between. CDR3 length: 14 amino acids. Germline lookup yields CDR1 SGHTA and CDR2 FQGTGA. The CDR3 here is CASSLLPGLYEQYF. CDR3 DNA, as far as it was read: TGTGCCAGCAGCTTATTGCCAGGTCTCTACGAG.

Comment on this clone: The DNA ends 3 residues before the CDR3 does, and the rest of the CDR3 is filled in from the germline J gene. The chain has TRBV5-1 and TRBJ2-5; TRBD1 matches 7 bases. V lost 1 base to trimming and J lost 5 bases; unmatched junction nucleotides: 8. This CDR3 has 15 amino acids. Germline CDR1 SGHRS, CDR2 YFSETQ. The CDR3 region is CASSLWEGGGETQYF. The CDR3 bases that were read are TGCGCCAGCAGCTTGTGGGAAGGGGGCGGCGAGACC.

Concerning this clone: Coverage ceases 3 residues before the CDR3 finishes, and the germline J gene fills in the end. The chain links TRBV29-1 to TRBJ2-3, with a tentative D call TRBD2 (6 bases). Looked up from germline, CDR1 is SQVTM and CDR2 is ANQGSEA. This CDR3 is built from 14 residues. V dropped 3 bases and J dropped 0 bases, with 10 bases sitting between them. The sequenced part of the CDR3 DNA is TGCAGCGTTGACCTAGCGACTAGCACAGATACG. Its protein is CSVDLATSTDT. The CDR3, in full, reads CSVDLATSTDTQYF.

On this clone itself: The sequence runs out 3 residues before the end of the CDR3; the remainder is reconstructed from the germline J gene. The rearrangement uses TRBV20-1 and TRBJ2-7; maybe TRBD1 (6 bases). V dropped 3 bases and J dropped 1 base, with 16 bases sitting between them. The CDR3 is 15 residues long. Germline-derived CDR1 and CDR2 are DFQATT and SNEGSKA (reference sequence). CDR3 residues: CSARARLDRSYEQYF. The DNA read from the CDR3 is TGCAGTGCTAGGGCCCGCCTCGACAGGTCCTACGAG.

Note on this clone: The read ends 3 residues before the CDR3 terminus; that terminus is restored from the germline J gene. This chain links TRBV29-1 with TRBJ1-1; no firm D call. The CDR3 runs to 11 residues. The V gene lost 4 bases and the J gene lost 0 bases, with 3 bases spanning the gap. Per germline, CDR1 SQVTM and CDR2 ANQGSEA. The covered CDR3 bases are TGCAGCGTTGCGGTGAACACTGAA. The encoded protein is CSVAVNTE. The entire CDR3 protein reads CSVAVNTEAFF.

CDR3 region: CASSIGPGRTGDNSPLHF. CDR3 DNA, as far as it was read: TGTGCCAGTAGTATAGGACCGGGTCGGACAGGGGATAATTCACCC. The chain uses TRBV19 and TRBJ1-6; 9 bases map to TRBD1. The read terminates 3 residues ahead of where the CDR3 ends, so the germline J gene completes it. J gave up 5 bases and V 1 base, and 9 bases lay outside the gene matches. Germline CDR1 and CDR2: LNHDA and SQIVND (reference sequence). The CDR3 has 18 residues.